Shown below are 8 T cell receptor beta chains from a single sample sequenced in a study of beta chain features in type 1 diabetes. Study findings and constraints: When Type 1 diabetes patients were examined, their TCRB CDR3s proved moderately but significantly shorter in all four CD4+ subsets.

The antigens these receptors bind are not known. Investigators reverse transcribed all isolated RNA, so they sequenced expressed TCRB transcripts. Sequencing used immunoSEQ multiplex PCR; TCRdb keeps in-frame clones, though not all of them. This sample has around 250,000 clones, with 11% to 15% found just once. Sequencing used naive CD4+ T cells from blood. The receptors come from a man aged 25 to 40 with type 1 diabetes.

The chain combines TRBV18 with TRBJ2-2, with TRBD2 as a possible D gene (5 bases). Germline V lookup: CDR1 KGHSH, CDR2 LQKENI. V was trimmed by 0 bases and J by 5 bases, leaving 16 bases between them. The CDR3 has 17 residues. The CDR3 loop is CASSPPVTAGGTGELFF. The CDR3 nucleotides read TGTGCCAGCTCACCACCGGTAACAGCAGGAGGAACCGGGGAGCTGTTTTTT.

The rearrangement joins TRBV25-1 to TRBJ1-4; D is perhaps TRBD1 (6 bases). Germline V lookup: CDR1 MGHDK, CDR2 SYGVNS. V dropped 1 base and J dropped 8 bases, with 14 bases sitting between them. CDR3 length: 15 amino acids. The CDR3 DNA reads TGTGCCAGCAGTGAATCGGGTGGGGGCCTCGAAAAACTGTTTTTT. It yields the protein CASSESGGGLEKLFF.

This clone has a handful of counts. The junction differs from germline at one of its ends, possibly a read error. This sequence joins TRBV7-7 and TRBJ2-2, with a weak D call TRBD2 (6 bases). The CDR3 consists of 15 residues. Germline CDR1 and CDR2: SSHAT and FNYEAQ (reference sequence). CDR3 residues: CASSPGGRNTGELFF. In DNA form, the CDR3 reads TGTGCTAGCAGCCCCGGGGGAAGGAACACCGGGGAGCTGTTTTTT.

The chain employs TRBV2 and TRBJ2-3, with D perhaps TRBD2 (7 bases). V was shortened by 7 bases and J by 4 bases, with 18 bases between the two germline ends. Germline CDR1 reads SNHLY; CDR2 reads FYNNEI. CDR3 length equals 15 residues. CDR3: CASNGGPRNADTQYF. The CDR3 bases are TGTGCCAGCAACGGGGGGCCAAGGAACGCAGATACGCAGTATTTT.

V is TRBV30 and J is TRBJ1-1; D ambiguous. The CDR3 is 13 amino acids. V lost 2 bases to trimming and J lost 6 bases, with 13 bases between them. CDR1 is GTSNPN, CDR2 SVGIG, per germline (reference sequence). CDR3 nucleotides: TGTGCCTGGAGTCTTTCGGTCAACGCTGAAGCTTTCTTT. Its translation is CAWSLSVNAEAFF. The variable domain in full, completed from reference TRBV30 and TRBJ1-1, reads SQTIHQWPATLVQPVGSPLSLECTVEGTSNPNLYWYRQAAGRGLQLLFYSVGIGQISSEVPQNLSASRPQDRQFILSSKKLLLSDSGFYLCAWSLSVNAEAFFGQGTRLTVV.

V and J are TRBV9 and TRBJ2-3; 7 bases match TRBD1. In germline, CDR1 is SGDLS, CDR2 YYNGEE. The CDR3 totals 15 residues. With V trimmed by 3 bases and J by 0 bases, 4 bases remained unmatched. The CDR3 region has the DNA TGTGCCAGCAGCGCCCGGGACAGCAGCACAGATACGCAGTATTTT. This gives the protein CASSARDSSTDTQYF. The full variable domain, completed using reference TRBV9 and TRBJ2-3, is DSGVTQTPKHLITATGQRVTLRCSPRSGDLSVYWYQQSLDQGLQFLIQYYNGEERAKGNILERFSAQQFPDLHSELNLSSLELGDSALYFCASSARDSSTDTQYFGPGTRLTVL.

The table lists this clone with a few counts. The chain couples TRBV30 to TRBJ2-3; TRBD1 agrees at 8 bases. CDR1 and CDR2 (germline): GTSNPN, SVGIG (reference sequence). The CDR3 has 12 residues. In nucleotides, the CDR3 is TGTGCATGTGACAGGGGTCCCGATACGCAGTATTTT. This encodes CACDRGPDTQYF. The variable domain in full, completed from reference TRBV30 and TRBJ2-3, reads SQTIHQWPATLVQPVGSPLSLECTVEGTSNPNLYWYRQAAGRGLQLLFYSVGIGQISSEVPQNLSASRPQDRQFILSSKKLLLSDSGFYLCACDRGPDTQYFGPGTRLTVL.

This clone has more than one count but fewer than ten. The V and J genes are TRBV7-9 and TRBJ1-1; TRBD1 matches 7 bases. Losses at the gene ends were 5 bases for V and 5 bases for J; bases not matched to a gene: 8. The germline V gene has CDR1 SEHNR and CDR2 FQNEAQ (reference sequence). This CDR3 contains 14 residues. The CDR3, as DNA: TGTGCCAGCAGCCGCGCCGGGACAGCGACTGAAGCTTTCTTT. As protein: CASSRAGTATEAFF. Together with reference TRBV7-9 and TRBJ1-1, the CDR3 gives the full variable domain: DTGVSQNPRHKITKRGQNVTFRCDPISEHNRLYWYRQTLGQGPEFLTYFQNEAQLEKSRLLSDRFSAERPKGSFSTLEIQRTEQGDSAMYLCASSRAGTATEAFFGQGTRLTVV.